The entry below gives a single T cell receptor beta chain sequence along with its context. This specimen comes from a study of control samples from healthy donors and cancer patients. TCRdb's table, derived via immunoSEQ multiplex PCR, lists solely in-frame clones and lacks some. The sample has 30,000 to 35,000 clones, approximately 86% seen once; the top ten hold 1.6%. This CDR3 comprises 15 residues. Per germline, CDR1 SGHRS and CDR2 YFSETQ. V shed 6 bases and J 6 bases; nucleotides not matched to a gene: 7. The sample taken for sequencing was PBMCs. This chain uses TRBV5-1 with TRBJ2-1, with 12 positions matching TRBD1. The TCR originated in a middle-aged woman with lung cancer. In nucleotides, the CDR3 is TGCGCCAGCACCGGGACAGGGGGCGTTGGCAATGAGCAGTTCTTC. It yields the protein CASTGTGGVGNEQFF.